This T cell receptor (beta chain) was obtained from a study of blood T cell repertoires in COVID-19. After removal of 6 bases from V and 8 bases from J, the junction contained 12 bases not matched to a gene. This CDR3 has 14 residues. Germline CDR1 reads MDHEN; CDR2 reads SYDVKM. Some clones are missing from TCRdb's copy, which holds only in-frame ones; the method was immunoSEQ multiplex PCR. The sample gives about 220,000 clones, about 86% of which show up once; about 15% is in the top ten. Specimen: PBMCs or T cells enriched from blood (not recorded which). The gene calls are TRBV28 and TRBJ1-2, with 7 bases that match TRBD1. This TCR came from a woman in her forties or fifties with acute COVID-19. CDR3 sequence (DNA): TGTGCCAGCAGGACCCGACAGGGAGTTTGGGGCTACACCTTC. It encodes CASRTRQGVWGYTF.